The rows below give T cell receptor beta chains drawn from one sample of a study of blood T cells in healthy people across ages. TCRdb processed the 5' RACE reads anew with MiXCR; each CDR3 protein has one entry. Counted here are 700,000 to 950,000 distinct CDR3 sequences, nearly 60% occurring once; the ten biggest clones make up about 20%. The specimen was blood. These receptors came from a man aged 30-40 years in good health. Each CDR3 is given without its conserved first and last residue.

len | j_gene | v_gene | CDR3aa
11 | TRBJ1-2 | TRBV4-2 | ASRKAGAVGYT
13 | TRBJ1-2 | TRBV4-1 | ASSQLQGADYGYS
10 | TRBJ2-7 | TRBV12-3/TRBV12-4 | ASRQAGRGQY
11 | TRBJ2-5 | TRBV20-1 | SAAGDHQETQY
15 | TRBJ2-5 | TRBV11-2 | ASSLVLLAGGTETQY
11 | TRBJ2-2 | TRBV9 | ASSVQVTGELF
12 | TRBJ1-4 | TRBV3-1 | ASRVNLGGEKLF
11 | TRBJ2-7 | TRBV20-1 | SARSGGLNEQY
13 | NA | TRBV20-1 | SARNSGDSYNEQY
10 | TRBJ1-2 | TRBV6-4 | ASRRETGGYT
13 | TRBJ1-1 | TRBV4-2 | ASSQGRQMNTEAF
11 | TRBJ2-7 | TRBV11-2 | ASSLPGTYEQY
11 | TRBJ2-7 | TRBV30 | AWSGVAPYEQY
11 | NA | TRBV10-3 | ATGSGSNHEQY
11 | TRBJ1-2 | TRBV7-2 | ASSLGQEYGYT
13 | TRBJ2-6 | TRBV6-6 | ASSPPLSGANVLT
11 | TRBJ2-5 | TRBV20-1 | SAIGSGEETQY
10 | TRBJ2-5 | TRBV29-1 | SVRGLEETQY
11 | TRBJ1-2 | TRBV12-3/TRBV12-4 | ASSFSSGGGYT
13 | NA | TRBV12-3/TRBV12-4 | ASSYNTGTLGTQY
12 | TRBJ1-2 | TRBV9 | ASSEARGAYGYT
13 | TRBJ1-4 | TRBV5-5 | ASSASRDRLEKLF
13 | TRBJ2-1 | TRBV7-8 | ASSLGVLGNNEQF
12 | TRBJ2-5 | TRBV7-2 | ASSLAGSRETQY
13 | TRBJ2-2 | TRBV10-3 | AISEARQNTGELF
13 | TRBJ2-3 | TRBV4-2 | ASSWTSGAPDTQY
14 | TRBJ2-1 | TRBV6-1 | ASSDLGPLGQNEQF
9 | TRBJ1-1 | TRBV12-3/TRBV12-4 | ASSLREVAF
10 | TRBJ2-5 | TRBV18 | ASSPTVETQY
12 | TRBJ2-5 | TRBV6-2/TRBV6-3 | ASSYSINRGTQY
13 | TRBJ1-2 | TRBV7-9 | ASSLGSPSFYGYT
15 | TRBJ2-1 | TRBV10-3 | AISDSGGTGTYNEQF